The TCR beta chain described here comes from a study of glioma-infiltrating T cells. The iRepertoire nested amplicon-rescue multiplex PCR amplified TCR alpha and beta CDR3s from RNA. Input was roughly 85-450 ng of tissue mRNA or PBMC total RNA. TCRdb reprocessed the multiplex PCR reads via MiXCR and lists one record per CDR3 protein. This sample has some 180,000 distinct CDR3 sequences, with about 31% found just once. Study-wide results and limits: Tissue and blood shared very few CDR3 sequences. Tissue-blood divergence was below expectation in non-neoplastic patients, above in gliomas.

A few counts support this clonotype. What it binds is not known. V was trimmed by 1 base and J by 0 bases, leaving 6 bases between them. The CDR3 covers 14 residues. Input material: glioma tissue, nonneoplastic brain tissue, or PBMCs (not recorded which). The receptor was isolated from a human donor with low-grade glioma or glioblastoma, undergoing nonglioma brain surgery, or in good health (not recorded which). The J gene is TRBJ1-2, the V gene TRBV12-3 or TRBV12-4; D unresolved. The CDR3 DNA reads as TGTGCCAGCAGTTTAGGTGAAGCTAACTATGGCTACACCTTC. Translation: CASSLGEANYGYTF.